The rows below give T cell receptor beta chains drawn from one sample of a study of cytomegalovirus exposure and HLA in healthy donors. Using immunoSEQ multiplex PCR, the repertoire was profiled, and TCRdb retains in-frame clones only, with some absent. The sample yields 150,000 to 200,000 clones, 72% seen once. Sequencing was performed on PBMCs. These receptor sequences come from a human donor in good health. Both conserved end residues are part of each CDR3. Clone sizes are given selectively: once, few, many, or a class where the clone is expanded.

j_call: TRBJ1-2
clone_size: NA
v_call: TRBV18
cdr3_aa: CASSPGQENLLYGYTF

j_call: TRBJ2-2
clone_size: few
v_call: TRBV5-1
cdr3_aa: CASSLAGAVGTGELFF

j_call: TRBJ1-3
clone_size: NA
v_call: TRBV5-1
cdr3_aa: CASSLAGRIGGNTIYF

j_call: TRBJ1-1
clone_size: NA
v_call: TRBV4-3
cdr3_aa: CASSQDTGRGLDTEAFF

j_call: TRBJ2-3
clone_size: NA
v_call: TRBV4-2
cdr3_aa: CATKRGFSTDTQYF

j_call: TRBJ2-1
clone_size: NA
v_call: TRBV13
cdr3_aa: CASTRGTGKGEQFF

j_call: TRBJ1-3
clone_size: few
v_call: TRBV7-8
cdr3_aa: CASSLATGYGNTIYF

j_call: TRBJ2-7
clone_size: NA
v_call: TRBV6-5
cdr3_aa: CASSLEGGKEQYF

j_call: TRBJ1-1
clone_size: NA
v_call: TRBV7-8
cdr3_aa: CASSELDKDTEAFF

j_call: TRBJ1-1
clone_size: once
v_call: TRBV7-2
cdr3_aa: CASSPLDRPEAFF

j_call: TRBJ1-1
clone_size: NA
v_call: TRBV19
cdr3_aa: CASSNRDTEAFF